What follows is one T cell receptor (beta chain) and its context. This entry belongs to a study of cytomegalovirus exposure and HLA in healthy donors. Study context: Most genotyped donors, 81% of 350 to 500, had Caucasian-associated genetic ancestry.

The CDR3 spans 15 residues. V shed 5 bases and J shed 6 bases, with 20 bases lying between them. The germline V gene encodes CDR1 SGHAT and CDR2 FQNNGV. The PCR made use of 60 Vbeta and 13 Jbeta primers. TCRdb's table, derived via immunoSEQ multiplex PCR, lists solely in-frame clones and lacks some. Of some 150,000 clones in the sample, roughly four fifths are singletons; the top ten hold under 2.5%. The chain has TRBV11-2 and TRBJ2-7, with D possibly being TRBD2 (6 bases). The sequenced material came from PBMCs. The clonotype originates from a woman under 40 in good health and CMV-seropositive. CDR3 nucleotides: TGTGCCAGCAGCCCCCGGGACCACGGGGGACGCGAGCAGTACTTC. This codes for CASSPRDHGGREQYF.